The 26 T cell receptor beta chains presented below share a single source sample, sequenced in a study of response to subunit inactivated influenza vaccine. TCRdb redid the calling of the RT-PCR reads with MiXCR, one entry per CDR3 protein. This table holds around 750,000 distinct CDR3 sequences, 21% found once. The input for sequencing was PBMCs from blood, taken more than 4 days after vaccination. All receptors come from a man aged 50-60 years who received an inactivated influenza vaccine.

Only a few counts were recorded for this clonotype. V usage is TRBV5-1 and J usage is TRBJ2-6; D remains ambiguous. V dropped 4 bases and J dropped 0 bases, with 14 bases sitting between them. The CDR3 has 17 amino acids. The germline gives CDR1 SGHRS, CDR2 YFSETQ. CDR3 nucleotide sequence: TGCGCCAGCAGCAACCTCGTCCTGACCTCTGGGGCCAACGTCCTGACTTTC. It specifies CASSNLVLTSGANVLTF.

This chain connects TRBV10-3 to TRBJ2-7, with D maybe TRBD1 (5 bases). CDR3 size: 13 residues. V lost 7 bases, J lost 6 bases, and 16 bases lay in between. Germline V gives CDR1 ENHRY, CDR2 SYGVKD. The DNA for the CDR3 is TGTGCCATCAAGGCACAGGCCATTTCCGAGCAGTACTTC. Amino acid sequence: CAIKAQAISEQYF.

The chain employs TRBV6-5 and TRBJ2-7; D possibly corresponds to TRBD2 (6 bases). V gave up 0 bases and J gave up 2 bases, with 14 bases separating them. The CDR3 is 16 amino acids. Germline V gene sequence: CDR1 MNHEY, CDR2 SVGAGI. The CDR3 sequence is CASSYSGGPRTYEQYF. CDR3 in DNA: TGTGCCAGCAGTTACTCGGGGGGTCCCCGTACCTACGAGCAGTACTTC.

The genes are TRBV20-1 and TRBJ2-6, with D unresolved. Per germline, CDR1 DFQATT and CDR2 SNEGSKA (reference sequence). The CDR3 covers 16 residues. Trimming took off 3 bases at V and 4 bases at J, with 16 bases between the two ends. CDR3: CSARRPASGGANVLTF. CDR3 DNA: TGCAGTGCTAGGAGGCCTGCTTCTGGGGGGGCCAACGTCCTGACTTTC.

The V and J genes are TRBV18 and TRBJ1-5; a weak D match, TRBD1 (6 bases). The CDR3 has 13 residues. The V gene's germline CDR1 is KGHSH and CDR2 LQKENI. Trimming pared 6 bases from V and 9 bases from J, leaving 15 bases between. The CDR3 DNA is TGTGCCAGCTCCCCAGCCAGGGGCCGGCCCCAGCATTTT. Its protein product is CASSPARGRPQHF.

This clonotype has more than one count but fewer than ten. The V and J genes are TRBV6-1 and TRBJ2-2; possible D gene TRBD2, 5 bases. Germline loops: CDR1 MNHNS, CDR2 SASEGT. V was cut by 9 bases and J by 0 bases, with 11 bases left in between. This CDR3 spans 14 amino acids. The CDR3 region is CASVGVPNTGELFF. In DNA form, the CDR3 reads TGTGCCAGTGTCGGGGTTCCGAACACCGGGGAGCTGTTTTTT.

The V call is TRBV20-1, the J call TRBJ2-7; D remains unclear. This CDR3 is built from 13 residues. Deletions cut 1 base from V and 3 bases from J, with 10 bases between. From germline, CDR1 is DFQATT and CDR2 SNEGSKA (reference sequence). CDR3 DNA sequence: TGCAGTGCTAGAGGAGAGTCTGGCTACGAGCAGTACTTC. It yields the protein CSARGESGYEQYF.

A few counts support this clonotype. This chain joins TRBV20-1 and TRBJ1-5; D is perhaps TRBD1 (5 bases). Germline lookup yields CDR1 DFQATT and CDR2 SNEGSKA (reference sequence). CDR3 length: 14 residues. Trimming shortened V by 3 bases and J by 7 bases, and 16 bases separated the two germline ends. CDR3: CSARPPTGGQPQHF. In DNA form, the CDR3 reads TGCAGTGCTAGGCCTCCAACAGGCGGACAGCCCCAGCATTTT.

Only a few counts were recorded for this clonotype. The V call is TRBV20-1, the J call TRBJ2-3, with 8 bases identical to TRBD2. CDR1 is DFQATT and CDR2 is SNEGSKA in the germline V gene (reference sequence). The CDR3 is made up of 14 amino acids. J gave up 4 bases and V 6 bases, and 9 bases lay outside the gene matches. For the CDR3, the DNA is TGCAGTGCGATGGCGAGCGGGAGCTCAGATACGCAGTATTTT. Its translation is CSAMASGSSDTQYF.

The chain is built from TRBV6-1 and TRBJ1-5; the match to TRBD1 covers 10 bases. The J segment lost 7 bases and the V segment lost 5 bases, leaving 17 bases of the junction unmatched. The CDR3 runs to 18 residues. From germline, CDR1 is MNHNS and CDR2 SASEGT. CDR3 sequence: CASSPTTLLRDRGQPQHF. In DNA, the CDR3 is TGTGCCAGCAGTCCTACAACCCTCCTCCGGGACAGGGGACAGCCCCAGCATTTT.

This clonotype was recorded a few times. V usage is TRBV20-1 and J usage is TRBJ2-3, with unresolved D. V was pared by 7 bases and J by 2 bases, with 16 bases between. The CDR3 sequence is 14 residues long. The germline CDR1 and CDR2 sequences are DFQATT and SNEGSKA (reference sequence). As DNA, the CDR3 is TGCAGTGTTAGTACTATCATACTCACAGATACGCAGTATTTT. This sequence encodes CSVSTIILTDTQYF.

This sequence joins TRBV7-2 and TRBJ2-4; D uncertain. Trimming left V 1 base short and J 2 bases short, with 6 bases between. The CDR3 sequence is 14 residues long. The V gene's germline CDR1 is SGHTA and CDR2 FQGNSA. CDR3 sequence reads: CASSLVYTKNIQYF. CDR3 nucleotides: TGTGCCAGCAGCTTAGTCTATACCAAAAACATTCAGTACTTC. The whole variable domain, filled in from reference TRBV7-2 and TRBJ2-4, reads GAGVSQSPSNKVTEKGKDVELRCDPISGHTALYWYRQSLGQGLEFLIYFQGNSAPDKSGLPSDRFSAERTGGSVSTLTIQRTQQEDSAVYLCASSLVYTKNIQYFGAGTRLSVL.

This chain uses TRBV30 with TRBJ1-2, with D possibly matching TRBD1 (6 bases). CDR3 length equals 13 residues. Germline V gene lookup returns CDR1 GTSNPN and CDR2 SVGIG (reference sequence). Trimming took 2 bases from V and 4 from J, leaving 11 bases between them. The DNA for the CDR3 is TGTGCCTGGAGTCATGGACAGATCTATGGCTACACCTTC. Protein: CAWSHGQIYGYTF.

The chain recombines TRBV4-2 with TRBJ2-7; maybe TRBD2 (5 bases). The V end was cut by 0 bases, the J end by 6 bases, with 9 bases between. This CDR3 comprises 13 residues. Per germline, CDR1 LGHNA and CDR2 YNFKEQ. The CDR3, as DNA: TGTGCCAGCAGCCAAGAGGGAGTGGGCGAGCAGTACTTC. This sequence encodes CASSQEGVGEQYF.

This clonotype was observed a handful of times. The chain carries TRBV4-3 and TRBJ1-1; D not certain. CDR1 is LGHNA and CDR2 is YSLEER in the germline V gene. The CDR3 has 15 residues. Trimming stripped 3 bases from V and 8 bases from J, with 19 bases between. The CDR3 protein is CASSQDPWGTQEAFF. CDR3 DNA sequence: TGCGCCAGCAGCCAGGATCCTTGGGGAACACAGGAAGCTTTCTTT.

This clonotype has only a few counts. This chain connects TRBV20-1 to TRBJ2-5; D gene unclear. The CDR3 extends over 15 amino acids. Germline assignment: CDR1 DFQATT and CDR2 SNEGSKA (reference sequence). Trimming took 3 bases from V and 3 from J, leaving 17 bases between them. The CDR3 spells CSASSWAAAEETQYF. The CDR3 DNA is TGCAGTGCTAGTTCGTGGGCAGCAGCCGAAGAGACCCAGTACTTC.

The chain employs TRBV20-1 and TRBJ2-7; no firm D call. CDR3 length: 10 residues. V was trimmed by 6 bases and J by 5 bases, leaving 8 bases between them. Germline V gene sequence: CDR1 DFQATT, CDR2 SNEGSKA (reference sequence). The CDR3 spells CSARRDEQYF. CDR3 DNA: TGCAGTGCCCGCCGGGACGAGCAGTACTTC.

This clonotype was seen more than once but under ten times. The rearrangement uses TRBV20-1 and TRBJ2-5, with 9 bases aligning to TRBD2. V trimming: 5 bases; J trimming: 5 bases; junction bases outside the gene matches: 18. The CDR3 loop spans 17 amino acids. Germline V gives CDR1 DFQATT, CDR2 SNEGSKA (reference sequence). The CDR3, as DNA: TGCAGTGCTGCGATGGACGTTATAGCGGGAGCGCTTGAGACCCAGTACTTC. It translates to CSAAMDVIAGALETQYF.

This clonotype has just a few counts. The CDR3 DNA reads TGTGCCAGCAGTTACAGAGATGTAGGAGGGCCGAGAGGGAATGAGCAGTTCTTC. This encodes CASSYRDVGGPRGNEQFF. This rearrangement joins TRBV6-5 to TRBJ2-1; tentative D call: TRBD2 (6 bases). Trimming took 2 bases from V and 7 from J, leaving 24 bases between them. The CDR3 is 18 amino acids. Per the germline V gene, CDR1 is MNHEY and CDR2 is SVGAGI.

The chain uses TRBV29-1 and TRBJ2-3; D is undetermined. The CDR3 runs to 13 residues. The ends were cut back, 5 bases at V and 10 bases at J, with 19 bases in the middle. CDR1 and CDR2 (germline): SQVTM, ANQGSEA. CDR3 sequence: CSVMSRLTSAQYF. CDR3 nucleotides: TGCAGCGTTATGTCGCGGTTGACAAGTGCGCAGTATTTT.

This clonotype appeared a few times. This sequence joins TRBV9 and TRBJ2-1, with TRBD2 as a possible D gene (6 bases). The CDR3 extends over 15 amino acids. V dropped 0 bases and J dropped 3 bases, with 10 bases sitting between them. Germline assignment: CDR1 SGDLS and CDR2 YYNGEE. In DNA, the CDR3 is TGTGCCAGCAGCGTAGAGACTAGTGGCTACAATGAGCAGTTCTTC. The encoded protein is CASSVETSGYNEQFF.

The rearrangement uses TRBV6-2 or TRBV6-3 and TRBJ2-1; TRBD2 matches at 16 bases. Losses at the gene ends were 4 bases for V and 0 bases for J; bases not matched to a gene: 9. The CDR3 is made up of 20 amino acids. CDR1 and CDR2 from the germline V gene are MNHEY and SVGEGT. This CDR3 is CASSSPGLAGGMSSYNEQFF. The CDR3 DNA sequence: TGTGCCAGCAGTTCTCCGGGACTAGCGGGGGGGATGAGCTCCTACAATGAGCAGTTCTTC.

V and J are TRBV28 and TRBJ2-5; D possibly uses TRBD1 or TRBD2 (5 bases each). Germline V CDR1 and CDR2: MDHEN, SYDVKM. V lost 3 bases to trimming and J lost 2 bases, with 25 bases between them. The CDR3 extends over 19 amino acids. The CDR3 is CASSLSSGPKGGGQETQYF. CDR3 sequence (DNA): TGTGCCAGCAGTTTGTCCTCGGGACCAAAGGGTGGGGGACAAGAGACCCAGTACTTC.

The chain is built from TRBV5-1 and TRBJ2-1; 10 bases align to TRBD2. Germline-derived CDR1 and CDR2 are SGHRS and YFSETQ. This CDR3 is 15 amino acids long. V dropped 4 bases and J dropped 2; count of bases not matched to a gene: 3. The CDR3 sequence is CASSISGGTYNEQFF. The DNA for the CDR3 is TGCGCCAGCAGCATTAGCGGGGGGACCTACAATGAGCAGTTCTTC.

This clonotype was seen a few times. This chain uses TRBV4-3 with TRBJ2-1, with 9 bases aligning to TRBD2. Germline V lookup: CDR1 LGHNA, CDR2 YSLEER. The J segment lost 7 bases and the V segment lost 0 bases, leaving 7 bases of the junction unmatched. The CDR3 contains 16 residues. CDR3 sequence (DNA): TGCGCCAGCAGCCAAGATACGGGCGGGGGGGGTAATGAGCAGTTCTTC. Translated, it gives CASSQDTGGGGNEQFF.

There are a few counts of this clonotype. The chain uses TRBV20-1 and TRBJ1-4, with TRBD1 as a possible D gene (6 bases). The CDR3 is 14 amino acids. Trimming took off 6 bases at V and 10 bases at J, with 21 bases between the two ends. CDR1 is DFQATT and CDR2 is SNEGSKA in the germline V gene (reference sequence). CDR3 in amino acids: CSATPPGAVGKLFF. Written as DNA, the CDR3 is TGCAGTGCGACACCCCCGGGGGCCGTTGGAAAACTGTTTTTT.